This TCR beta chain was retrieved from a study of T cell responses to AZD1222 COVID-19 vaccine. The overall study: Analysis merged second doses at about 4 or about 12 weeks.

This CDR3 region has 12 residues. The V and J ends lost 3 bases and 6 bases respectively, with 9 bases between them. Germline values: CDR1 LGHDT, CDR2 YNNKEL (reference sequence). Some clones are missing from TCRdb's copy, which holds only in-frame ones; the method was immunoSEQ multiplex PCR. This table has about 130,000 clones, 75% to 90% appearing once. The TCR sequence derives from an adult in good health. This sample comprised peripheral blood, obtained on day 0 of AZD1222 vaccination. This chain connects TRBV3-1 (or the pseudogene TRBV3-2) to TRBJ2-7, with D hard to call. The CDR3 sequence: CASSQADGEQYF. Written as DNA, the CDR3 is TGTGCCAGCAGCCAGGCCGACGGCGAGCAGTACTTC.